This T cell receptor beta chain was documented in a study of T-cell memory formation after mild COVID-19. General study findings and limits: Mainly CM and EM harbored the contracting CD4+ clones; mainly EMRA harbored the CD8+ ones. The study detected some responding clones in pre-infection memory, suggesting cross-reactive memory joined.

TCR alpha and TCR beta cDNA libraries carrying sample barcodes and UMIs came from 5'RACE with constant-segment primers. TCRdb called the 5' RACE reads again in MiXCR, with one record for every CDR3 protein. This table holds around 180,000 distinct CDR3 sequences, roughly 17% found once. Of note for this clonotype: Its antigen remains unidentified.

In germline, CDR1 is SGDLS, CDR2 YYNGEE. Trimming took off 4 bases at V and 5 bases at J, with 16 bases between the two ends. The length of the CDR3 is 16 residues. The clonotype comes from an adult woman who had mild COVID-19 (a few samples of this study predate the infection). Cell type and time point are not known. Sequencing was done on a sample of PBMCs or a T cell subset sorted from them (not recorded which). The chain is built from TRBV9 and TRBJ2-6; D perhaps matches TRBD2 (6 bases). The CDR3, as DNA: TGTGCCAGCAGCCCCCGGCCCGGGAGCTGGGCCAACGTCCTGACTTTC. It is translated as CASSPRPGSWANVLTF.